This T cell receptor beta chain was documented in a study of control samples from healthy donors and cancer patients. TCRdb's table, derived via immunoSEQ multiplex PCR, lists solely in-frame clones and lacks some. The table includes approximately 80,000 clones, roughly 84% detected once. This receptor was obtained from a woman in her fifties or sixties in good health. The sequencing input was blood.

For the CDR3, the DNA is TGTGCCAGCAGCCAAGTCCACGAGCAGTACTTC. Its protein is CASSQVHEQYF. V gene TRBV3-1 (or the pseudogene TRBV3-2) combines with J gene TRBJ2-7; no firm D call. CDR1 LGHDT and CDR2 YNNKEL come from the germline V gene (reference sequence). V lost 1 base, J lost 5 bases, and 3 bases lay in between. The CDR3 extends over 11 amino acids.